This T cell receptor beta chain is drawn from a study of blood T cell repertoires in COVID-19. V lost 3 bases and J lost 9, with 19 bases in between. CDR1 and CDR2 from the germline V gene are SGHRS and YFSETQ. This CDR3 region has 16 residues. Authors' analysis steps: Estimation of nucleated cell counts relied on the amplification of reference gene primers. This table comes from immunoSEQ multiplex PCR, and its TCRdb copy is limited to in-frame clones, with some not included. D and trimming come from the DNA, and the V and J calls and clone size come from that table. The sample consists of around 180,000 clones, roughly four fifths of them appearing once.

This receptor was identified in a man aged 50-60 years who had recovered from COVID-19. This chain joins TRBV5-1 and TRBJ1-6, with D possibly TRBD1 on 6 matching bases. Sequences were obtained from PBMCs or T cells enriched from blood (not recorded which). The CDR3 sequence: CASSSQPSGAGSPLHF. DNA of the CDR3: TGCGCCAGCAGCTCCCAACCATCAGGGGCTGGTTCACCCCTCCACTTT.